What follows are 5 T cell receptor beta chains derived from one specimen sequenced in a study of cytomegalovirus exposure and HLA in healthy donors. Amplification used 60 Vbeta primers and 13 Jbeta primers. The assay was immunoSEQ multiplex PCR, and TCRdb's table has in-frame clones only and misses some. The sample lists over 130,000 clones, about 84% seen once, with around 2.4% in the top ten. Sequencing was carried out using PBMCs. The receptor set was obtained from a middle-aged man in good health and CMV-seronegative.

CDR3 sequence (DNA): TGTGCCAGCAGCTTCGCGGGGGCAGGGAGCACTGAAGCTTTCTTT. Protein product: CASSFAGAGSTEAFF. This sequence joins TRBV6-1 and TRBJ1-1, with D possibly matching TRBD1 (6 bases). Trimming shortened V by 6 bases and J by 4 bases, and 18 bases separated the two germline ends. This CDR3 is built from 15 residues. Per germline, CDR1 MNHNS and CDR2 SASEGT.

The chain has TRBV7-8 and TRBJ2-6; weak D call: TRBD2 (6 bases). This CDR3 region has 15 residues. Trimming took off 4 bases at V and 4 bases at J, with 11 bases between the two ends. Germline V gives CDR1 SGHVS, CDR2 FQNEAQ. The chain's CDR3 is CASSYGTSGANVLTF. The CDR3, as DNA: TGTGCCAGCAGCTATGGGACTTCAGGGGCCAACGTCCTGACTTTC.

This clone was observed a handful of times. The CDR3 loop is CASSSTEGQETQYF. The CDR3 region has the DNA TGTGCCAGCAGTTCGACGGAGGGGCAAGAGACCCAGTACTTC. The chain has TRBV28 and TRBJ2-5; D might be TRBD2 (6 bases). The CDR3 has 14 amino acids. Trimming took 4 bases from V and 2 from J, leaving 11 bases between them. In germline, CDR1 is MDHEN, CDR2 SYDVKM. Filled out from reference TRBV28 and TRBJ2-5, the complete variable domain reads DVKVTQSSRYLVKRTGEKVFLECVQDMDHENMFWYRQDPGLGLRLIYFSYDVKMKEKGDIPEGYSVSREKKERFSLILESASTNQTSMYLCASSSTEGQETQYFGPGTRLLVL.

The chain combines TRBV19 with TRBJ1-1; 7 bases are a match to TRBD1. CDR1 is LNHDA and CDR2 is SQIVND in the germline V gene (reference sequence). V trimming: 4 bases; J trimming: 0 bases; junction bases outside the gene matches: 2. This CDR3 contains 14 residues. CDR3 sequence: CASSRQGMNTEAFF. In DNA, the CDR3 is TGTGCCAGTAGTAGACAGGGAATGAACACTGAAGCTTTCTTT.

The chain combines TRBV30 with TRBJ1-2; TRBD1 matches 7 bases. Trimming took 5 bases from V and 4 from J; bases not matched to a gene: 10. CDR3 length equals 14 residues. The germline gives CDR1 GTSNPN, CDR2 SVGIG (reference sequence). The CDR3 coding sequence is TGTGCCTGGGCCGGACAGGAATTATTCTATGGCTACACCTTC. The encoded protein is CAWAGQELFYGYTF.